The sequence of this TCR beta chain was determined in a study of beta chain features in type 1 diabetes. Study-wide background: Examination covered approximately 100 million sorted cells spanning all samples.

Sequenced material consisted of expressed TCRB transcripts (all of the isolated RNA was reverse transcribed). Here immunoSEQ multiplex PCR was the method, and the copy in TCRdb shows in-frame clones only, minus some. The sample yields 200,000 to 250,000 clones, 9.6% seen once. With 5 bases removed from V and 4 bases from J, the gap between germline ends came to 15 bases. The CDR3 has 14 amino acids. Per germline, CDR1 LNHDA and CDR2 SQIVND (reference sequence). This clone was counted a few times. Its matching antigen is unknown. Study findings and constraints: TCRB CDR3 length was moderately but significantly reduced in all four CD4+ subsets of Type 1 diabetes patients. It was not settled here whether HLA type affects TCRB rearrangement. Naive, central memory and Treg TCRB repertoires appeared more alike in patients than in healthy donors.

The sequence came from a woman aged 18-29 years in good health. The specimen sequenced was naive CD4+ T cells from blood. V gene TRBV19 combines with J gene TRBJ2-7; the D gene is possibly TRBD2 (6 bases). The CDR3 DNA reads as TGTGCCAGTAGTTCCCCGGGGGATACGTACGAGCAGTACTTC. It yields the protein CASSSPGDTYEQYF. Using reference TRBV19 and TRBJ2-7 for the parts outside the CDR3, the full variable domain is DGGITQSPKYLFRKEGQNVTLSCEQNLNHDAMYWYRQDPGQGLRLIYYSQIVNDFQKGDIAEGYSVSREKKESFPLTVTSAQKNPTAFYLCASSSPGDTYEQYFGPGTRLTVT.